This TCR beta chain appears in the sequencing data of a study of blood T cell repertoires in COVID-19 (dated by TCRdb to the early 2020s). Study-level background: Samples covering the acute and convalescent phases of COVID-19 were provided by collaborators in the United States, Italy and Spain. HLA class I and class II types, where available, came from metadata supplied by the sample provider rather than from assay-based typing. Subjects who had been exposed to COVID-19, were actively infected with it, or had recovered from it provided the deeply sampled blood TCRbeta repertoires that made up the dataset. The material from the prospective study consisted of cDNA or gDNA derived from T cells, B-cell-depleted T cells, or PBMCs. Nearly every sample came with metadata listing a de-identified subject ID, COVID-19 status, age in years and sex. The repertoires were released in a freely available public database meant as a resource for research on the immune response to SARS-CoV-2. The samples were drawn from the first 160 participants of the ongoing ImmuneRACE study and from over 950 subjects provided by 6 global collaborators. Broader findings and caveats from the paper: How much clinical and demographic metadata was included differed by source and by participant, and the metadata was provided uncurated.

The CDR3 starts with the cysteine, ends with the phenylalanine, and has 12 residues. Only CDR3 DNA remains: 36 bases, in frame from the first base. The germline V gene supplies CDR1 MNHEY and CDR2 SVGEGT. V is pared back by 4 bases and J by 0 bases, with 3 bases lying between the germline termini. TCRbeta CDR3 regions were amplified from genomic DNA by means of the immunoSEQ Assay, a bias-controlled multiplex PCR. Processing in the source paper ran as follows. Within the assay, amplification of reference gene primers was used to estimate how many nucleated cells each sample contained. Sequence reads were collapsed and filtered to measure the absolute abundance of every unique TCRbeta CDR3 rearrangement. Productive Simpson clonality was computed per sample as the square root of Simpson's diversity index over productive rearrangements. The table was pulled from immuneACCESS by TCRdb, which kept in-frame rearrangements only. Such tables lose some clones; where checked, under half of the loss comes from unresolved V genes, and the rest has no known cause. V and J calls and clone size follow that table, whereas D and trimming were derived from the DNA. A total of 160,000 or so clones appear in this sample, about 90% of them only once. Of the sample, 4% is held by the ten largest clones.

The collaborating institutions used their own protocols to collect whole blood in K2EDTA tubes. Collaborator samples were shipped for TCRbeta analysis as frozen whole blood, isolated PBMCs, or DNA extracted from either sample type. Turning to this clone: Its antigen is currently not known. One base away there is no much larger clone; base qualities are not given. The same CDR3 arises from other DNA sequences in this sample as well.

The V gene is TRBV6-2 or TRBV6-3 and the J gene is TRBJ1-1; too little of a D gene remains to name it. This clonotype was sampled from a woman in her sixties or seventies with acute or convalescent COVID-19. The sequenced material came from peripheral blood. The CDR3 region: CASSSVNTEAFF. The DNA sequence is TGTGCCAGCAGTTCAGTGAACACTGAAGCTTTCTTT.